The rows below give T cell receptor beta chains drawn from one sample of a study of beta chain features in type 1 diabetes. Generated by immunoSEQ multiplex PCR, the TCRdb table keeps only in-frame clones and is missing some. The top ten hold more than 0.015% of the sample, which has roughly 290,000 clones, 14% to 15% seen once. Sequenced: naive CD4+ T cells from blood. These receptors were obtained from a young man with type 1 diabetes. The CDR3 runs from the conserved cysteine through the conserved F or W. The D gene is left open where the match is weak. Size is stated for part of the rows, as once, few or many counts, or as a class when the clone is expanded.

j_gene: TRBJ1-1
d_gene: NA
abundance: NA
v_gene: TRBV5-4
CDR3aa: CASSFVNTEAFF
CDR3nt: TGTGCCAGCAGCTTCGTGAACACTGAAGCTTTCTTT

j_gene: TRBJ1-1
d_gene: NA
abundance: NA
v_gene: TRBV15
CDR3aa: CATSPQGVGYGEAFF
CDR3nt: TGTGCCACCAGCCCTCAAGGGGTAGGGTACGGTGAAGCTTTCTTT

j_gene: TRBJ2-1
d_gene: NA
abundance: few
v_gene: TRBV30
CDR3aa: CAWGGLIYEQFF
CDR3nt: TGTGCCTGGGGAGGACTTATCTATGAGCAGTTCTTC

j_gene: TRBJ2-2
d_gene: NA
abundance: NA
v_gene: TRBV30
CDR3aa: CAWSGGRYTGELFF
CDR3nt: TGTGCCTGGAGCGGAGGTCGATACACCGGGGAGCTGTTTTTT

j_gene: TRBJ1-2
d_gene: TRBD1
abundance: few
v_gene: TRBV5-4
CDR3aa: CASSAPGGGYGYTF
CDR3nt: TGTGCCAGCAGCGCCCCAGGGGGCGGCTATGGCTACACCTTC

j_gene: TRBJ2-3
d_gene: TRBD2
abundance: few
v_gene: TRBV28
CDR3aa: CASSLPSGTGDTQYF
CDR3nt: TGTGCCAGCAGTTTACCCAGCGGGACGGGGGATACGCAGTATTTT

j_gene: TRBJ1-1
d_gene: NA
abundance: NA
v_gene: TRBV30
CDR3aa: CAWSVDHLAGAFF
CDR3nt: TGTGCCTGGAGCGTTGACCACCTGGCCGGGGCTTTCTTT

j_gene: TRBJ2-3
d_gene: TRBD2
abundance: NA
v_gene: TRBV10-3
CDR3aa: CATQLAGFTDTQYF
CDR3nt: TGTGCCACCCAACTAGCGGGGTTCACAGATACGCAGTATTTT

j_gene: TRBJ1-1
d_gene: NA
abundance: NA
v_gene: TRBV29-1
CDR3aa: CSVEGRANTEAFF
CDR3nt: TGCAGCGTTGAGGGCAGGGCCAACACTGAAGCTTTCTTT

j_gene: TRBJ2-7
d_gene: NA
abundance: many
v_gene: TRBV4-3
CDR3aa: CASSQEGRGGEQYF
CDR3nt: TGCGCCAGCAGCCAAGAGGGGAGAGGGGGCGAGCAGTACTTC

j_gene: TRBJ1-1
d_gene: NA
abundance: few
v_gene: TRBV18
CDR3aa: CASSLPGGERNTEAFF
CDR3nt: TGTGCCAGCTCACTGCCGGGAGGAGAGAGGAACACTGAAGCTTTCTTT

j_gene: TRBJ1-1
d_gene: TRBD1
abundance: few
v_gene: TRBV5-1
CDR3aa: CASSYETGGTEAFF
CDR3nt: TGCGCCAGCAGCTACGAAACAGGGGGCACTGAAGCTTTCTTT

j_gene: TRBJ2-7
d_gene: NA
abundance: NA
v_gene: TRBV19
CDR3aa: CASWSLSPKHEQYF
CDR3nt: TGTGCCAGTTGGTCGTTGAGCCCCAAACACGAGCAGTACTTC

j_gene: TRBJ1-2
d_gene: NA
abundance: NA
v_gene: TRBV19
CDR3aa: CASGYSSLNYGYTF
CDR3nt: TGTGCCAGCGGTTACAGCTCCCTTAACTATGGCTACACCTTC

j_gene: TRBJ2-7
d_gene: TRBD1
abundance: NA
v_gene: TRBV27
CDR3aa: CASSPRGGPSYEQYF
CDR3nt: TGTGCCAGCAGCCCGCGAGGGGGCCCCTCCTACGAGCAGTACTTC

j_gene: TRBJ2-4
d_gene: NA
abundance: NA
v_gene: TRBV11-2
CDR3aa: CASSLDWRIGKNIQYF
CDR3nt: TGTGCCAGCAGCTTAGATTGGCGGATTGGCAAAAACATTCAGTACTTC

j_gene: TRBJ2-5
d_gene: TRBD1
abundance: few
v_gene: TRBV27
CDR3aa: CASSFGDRWTQYF
CDR3nt: TGTGCCAGCAGTTTCGGGGACAGGTGGACCCAGTACTTC

j_gene: TRBJ1-3
d_gene: NA
abundance: once
v_gene: TRBV30
CDR3aa: CATPIESSGNTIYF
CDR3nt: TGTGCCACGCCGATCGAGAGCTCTGGAAACACCATATATTTT

j_gene: TRBJ2-5
d_gene: TRBD2
abundance: NA
v_gene: TRBV19
CDR3aa: CASRPERGRGETQYF
CDR3nt: TGTGCCAGCCGACCGGAGCGGGGGCGCGGGGAGACCCAGTACTTC

j_gene: TRBJ1-3
d_gene: NA
abundance: few
v_gene: TRBV4-3
CDR3aa: CASSQDRGGGPRGNTIYF
CDR3nt: TGCGCCAGCAGCCAAGACAGGGGAGGGGGACCCAGAGGAAACACCATATATTTT

j_gene: TRBJ1-2
d_gene: TRBD1
abundance: NA
v_gene: TRBV29-1
CDR3aa: CSVERTGLYGYTF
CDR3nt: TGCAGCGTTGAAAGGACAGGGCTCTATGGCTACACCTTC

j_gene: TRBJ1-2
d_gene: TRBD1
abundance: few
v_gene: TRBV7-9
CDR3aa: CASSLAGTGGYGYTF
CDR3nt: TGTGCCAGCAGCTTAGCCGGGACAGGGGGCTATGGCTACACCTTC

j_gene: TRBJ2-7
d_gene: NA
abundance: few
v_gene: TRBV5-6
CDR3aa: CASSLDRGEQYF
CDR3nt: TGTGCCAGCAGCTTGGACCGAGGGGAGCAGTACTTC

j_gene: TRBJ2-1
d_gene: TRBD2
abundance: NA
v_gene: TRBV4-2
CDR3aa: CASSPSPGLAPNEQFF
CDR3nt: TGTGCCAGCAGCCCCTCACCCGGACTAGCTCCCAATGAGCAGTTCTTC

j_gene: TRBJ2-3
d_gene: TRBD2
abundance: NA
v_gene: TRBV25-1
CDR3aa: CASSGRLAGVRDTQYF
CDR3nt: TGTGCCAGCAGTGGACGACTAGCGGGGGTGCGAGATACGCAGTATTTT

j_gene: TRBJ1-2
d_gene: TRBD1
abundance: NA
v_gene: TRBV18
CDR3aa: CASSPSLTGGGYTF
CDR3nt: TGTGCCAGCTCACCCTCCCTGACAGGGGGAGGCTACACCTTC

j_gene: TRBJ2-3
d_gene: TRBD1
abundance: few
v_gene: TRBV6-5
CDR3aa: CASSYSGGASDTQYF
CDR3nt: TGTGCCAGCAGTTACTCAGGGGGCGCCTCAGATACGCAGTATTTT

j_gene: TRBJ1-2
d_gene: NA
abundance: NA
v_gene: TRBV27
CDR3aa: CASRNPVWSGGYGYTF
CDR3nt: TGTGCCAGCAGAAACCCAGTTTGGTCCGGGGGCTATGGCTACACCTTC

j_gene: TRBJ2-7
d_gene: NA
abundance: few
v_gene: TRBV2
CDR3aa: CASSKENEQYF
CDR3nt: TGTGCCAGCAGTAAGGAGAACGAGCAGTACTTC

j_gene: TRBJ1-1
d_gene: NA
abundance: few
v_gene: TRBV20-1
CDR3aa: CSATDITEAFF
CDR3nt: TGCAGTGCTACAGATATCACTGAAGCTTTCTTT

j_gene: TRBJ1-5
d_gene: NA
abundance: NA
v_gene: TRBV6-5
CDR3aa: CASSFDRNQPQHF
CDR3nt: TGTGCCAGCAGTTTCGACAGGAATCAGCCCCAGCATTTT

j_gene: TRBJ1-2
d_gene: NA
abundance: NA
v_gene: TRBV30
CDR3aa: CAWSVYRASHGYTF
CDR3nt: TGTGCCTGGAGCGTCTACAGGGCATCTCACGGCTACACCTTC

j_gene: TRBJ1-2
d_gene: NA
abundance: few
v_gene: TRBV30
CDR3aa: CAWSVQATHRLGYTF
CDR3nt: TGTGCCTGGAGTGTACAGGCCACCCACCGTCTAGGCTACACCTTC

j_gene: TRBJ2-7
d_gene: TRBD2
abundance: NA
v_gene: TRBV5-1
CDR3aa: CASSLSSGAREQYF
CDR3nt: TGCGCCAGCAGCTTGTCTAGCGGAGCTAGGGAGCAGTACTTC

j_gene: TRBJ2-7
d_gene: NA
abundance: NA
v_gene: TRBV19
CDR3aa: CASSWTATYEQYF
CDR3nt: TGTGCCAGTTCTTGGACAGCAACCTACGAGCAGTACTTC

j_gene: TRBJ1-1
d_gene: TRBD1
abundance: NA
v_gene: TRBV27
CDR3aa: CASSLRGQGGRNTEAFF
CDR3nt: TGTGCCAGCAGTTTAAGGGGGCAGGGGGGCCGGAACACTGAAGCTTTCTTT

j_gene: TRBJ1-1
d_gene: NA
abundance: few
v_gene: TRBV18
CDR3aa: CASSPPGIGDEAFF
CDR3nt: TGTGCCAGCTCACCACCAGGGATAGGGGATGAAGCTTTCTTT

j_gene: TRBJ2-2
d_gene: NA
abundance: few
v_gene: TRBV29-1
CDR3aa: CSVVGTWLTGELFF
CDR3nt: TGCAGCGTTGTTGGGACTTGGCTCACCGGGGAGCTGTTTTTT

j_gene: TRBJ2-5
d_gene: TRBD1
abundance: NA
v_gene: TRBV30
CDR3aa: CAWSVRTGLQETQYF
CDR3nt: TGTGCCTGGAGTGTACGGACAGGATTACAAGAGACCCAGTACTTC

j_gene: TRBJ2-3
d_gene: TRBD1
abundance: NA
v_gene: TRBV15
CDR3aa: CATSRGQGFTDTQYF
CDR3nt: TGTGCCACCAGCAGAGGACAGGGGTTCACAGATACGCAGTATTTT

j_gene: TRBJ1-5
d_gene: NA
abundance: NA
v_gene: TRBV2
CDR3aa: CASTGLQKQPQHF
CDR3nt: TGTGCCAGTACGGGACTTCAAAAACAGCCCCAGCATTTT

j_gene: TRBJ1-6
d_gene: NA
abundance: NA
v_gene: TRBV25-1
CDR3aa: CASSETSKAGSPLHF
CDR3nt: TGTGCCAGCAGTGAAACTTCTAAGGCAGGATCACCCCTCCACTTT

j_gene: TRBJ1-1
d_gene: NA
abundance: NA
v_gene: TRBV18
CDR3aa: CASSVAGGLNTEAFF
CDR3nt: TGTGCCAGCTCAGTGGCAGGCGGGTTGAACACTGAAGCTTTCTTT

j_gene: TRBJ2-3
d_gene: NA
abundance: NA
v_gene: TRBV11-2
CDR3aa: CASSFSRDTQYF
CDR3nt: TGTGCCAGCAGCTTTAGCAGAGATACGCAGTATTTT

j_gene: TRBJ2-5
d_gene: TRBD2
abundance: few
v_gene: TRBV5-6
CDR3aa: CASSSLLAGVQETQYF
CDR3nt: TGTGCCAGCAGCTCCCTACTAGCGGGGGTTCAGGAGACCCAGTACTTC

j_gene: TRBJ1-4
d_gene: TRBD1
abundance: NA
v_gene: TRBV28
CDR3aa: CAITTGENEKLFF
CDR3nt: TGTGCCATTACGACAGGGGAGAATGAAAAACTGTTTTTT

j_gene: TRBJ2-1
d_gene: TRBD2
abundance: NA
v_gene: TRBV29-1
CDR3aa: CSVATRLAVHNEQFF
CDR3nt: TGCAGCGTAGCAACCCGACTAGCGGTCCACAATGAGCAGTTCTTC

j_gene: TRBJ2-7
d_gene: TRBD2
abundance: NA
v_gene: TRBV15
CDR3aa: CATSRGGLVSEQYF
CDR3nt: TGTGCCACCAGCAGAGGAGGACTAGTTAGCGAGCAGTACTTC

j_gene: TRBJ2-5
d_gene: TRBD1
abundance: NA
v_gene: TRBV7-6
CDR3aa: CAGAGQGGTQYF
CDR3nt: TGTGCTGGCGCGGGACAGGGGGGGACCCAGTACTTC

j_gene: TRBJ1-5
d_gene: NA
abundance: few
v_gene: TRBV28
CDR3aa: CASSLPHFPQHF
CDR3nt: TGTGCCAGCAGTTTACCCCACTTCCCCCAGCATTTT